This T cell receptor (beta chain) was captured in a study of shared clonotypes between healthy human individuals. This clone was picked up a small number of times. Clones were sequenced by immunoSEQ multiplex PCR, and TCRdb holds only the in-frame ones, with some missing. The sample has a few million clones, approximately 90% seen once; the top ten hold under 0.15%. The TCR comes from a man younger than 35 in good health. Sequencing was performed on naive CD4+ T cells sorted from blood. Described subset: CD45RA+ positively selected.

The CDR3 here is CASMPTTNEKLFF. In nucleotides, the CDR3 is TGTGCCAGCATGCCTACAACTAATGAAAAACTGTTTTTT. The genes are TRBV2 and TRBJ1-4, with D unresolved. Germline CDR1 reads SNHLY; CDR2 reads FYNNEI. This CDR3 is 13 amino acids long. V was trimmed by 7 bases and J by 0 bases, leaving 6 bases between them.